These 32 T cell receptor beta chains were sequenced from one sample in a study of cytomegalovirus exposure and HLA in healthy donors. Use of 60 Vbeta and 13 Jbeta primers characterized the PCR. Only in-frame clones appear in the TCRdb table, and some are missing; sequencing was by immunoSEQ multiplex PCR. The sample includes some 140,000 clones, around 79% of them seen just once. Sequenced: PBMCs. All receptors derive from a man younger than 35 in good health and CMV-seronegative.

This sequence joins TRBV5-5 and TRBJ1-2; possibly TRBD1 for D (6 bases). The CDR3 totals 14 residues. The ends were cut back, 0 bases at V and 3 bases at J, with 9 bases in the middle. CDR1 and CDR2 (germline): SGHKS, YYEKEE (reference sequence). The CDR3 here is CASSLGGQDYGYTF. CDR3 nucleotide sequence: TGTGCCAGCAGCTTGGGGGGGCAGGACTATGGCTACACCTTC.

This clone was counted only a few times. CDR3 nucleotide sequence: TGTGCCAGCAGTGAAAAAAGGCGGGAGTTTTCCACTGAAGCTTTCTTT. This sequence encodes CASSEKRREFSTEAFF. V gene TRBV6-1 combines with J gene TRBJ1-1; D gene ambiguous. The V and J ends lost 2 bases and 4 bases respectively, with 17 bases between them. Per the germline V gene, CDR1 is MNHNS and CDR2 is SASEGT. The CDR3 runs 16 residues.

This sequence joins TRBV15 and TRBJ1-5; a weak D match, TRBD1 (6 bases). CDR1 LNHNV and CDR2 YYDKDF come from the germline V gene (reference sequence). Trimming stripped 4 bases from V and 4 bases from J, with 11 bases between. The CDR3 is made up of 14 amino acids. CDR3 region: CATSKITGNQPQHF. CDR3 coding DNA: TGTGCCACCAGCAAAATAACAGGGAATCAGCCCCAGCATTTT.

The chain employs TRBV7-2 and TRBJ1-1, with unresolved D. The germline V and J ends were trimmed by 2 bases and 0 bases, with 7 bases remaining between them. There are 14 residues in the CDR3. CDR1 is SGHTA and CDR2 is FQGNSA in the germline V gene. The chain's CDR3 is CASSLPGMNTEAFF. The CDR3 DNA follows: TGTGCCAGCAGCTTACCGGGGATGAACACTGAAGCTTTCTTT.

V gene TRBV7-2 combines with J gene TRBJ2-7, with D perhaps TRBD2 (7 bases). This CDR3 spans 14 amino acids. Germline-derived CDR1 and CDR2 are SGHTA and FQGNSA. V was trimmed by 6 bases and J by 2 bases, leaving 14 bases between them. Here the CDR3 DNA reads TGTGCCAGCAGGCGGGGGCCCAGTCCCTACGAGCAGTACTTC. It encodes CASRRGPSPYEQYF.

As to this clone: An end of the junction does not agree with germline; a read error may underlie this. The chain carries TRBV19 and TRBJ1-1; D unclear. The CDR3 runs 12 residues. Per germline, CDR1 LNHDA and CDR2 SQIVND (reference sequence). CDR3 amino acids: CASSILVGEPLF. CDR3 DNA: TGTGCCAGTAGTATACTGGTTGGGGAGCCCCTATTT.

The V gene is TRBV6-1, the J gene TRBJ2-1, with 7 bases identical to TRBD2. This CDR3 comprises 13 residues. Unmatched junction bases numbered 2, after V lost 6 bases and J lost 3 bases. Germline loops: CDR1 MNHNS, CDR2 SASEGT. CDR3 in amino acids: CASRGLNYNEQFF. The CDR3 DNA is TGTGCCAGCAGGGGACTAAACTACAATGAGCAGTTCTTC.

V gene TRBV9 combines with J gene TRBJ2-7; tentatively, D is TRBD2 (6 bases). The CDR3 is 15 residues long. From germline, CDR1 is SGDLS and CDR2 YYNGEE. V lost 6 bases and J 0 bases, leaving 16 bases between the germline ends. The CDR3 loop reads CASTEGLSSSYEQYF. For the CDR3, the DNA is TGTGCCAGCACCGAGGGACTTTCTAGCTCCTACGAGCAGTACTTC. The variable domain in full, with the rest retrieved from reference TRBV9 and TRBJ2-7, is DSGVTQTPKHLITATGQRVTLRCSPRSGDLSVYWYQQSLDQGLQFLIQYYNGEERAKGNILERFSAQQFPDLHSELNLSSLELGDSALYFCASTEGLSSSYEQYFGPGTRLTVT.

This sequence joins TRBV6-5 and TRBJ1-3, with 9 bases matching TRBD1. This CDR3 contains 14 residues. J lost 2 bases, V lost 8 bases, and 4 bases had no gene match. Germline V gene sequence: CDR1 MNHEY, CDR2 SVGAGI. The CDR3 DNA reads TGTGCCAGCCACCGGGACAGGGCTGGAAACACCATATATTTT. Protein sequence: CASHRDRAGNTIYF.

The genes are TRBV4-3 and TRBJ1-6; weak D call: TRBD1 (6 bases). The germline gives CDR1 LGHNA, CDR2 YSLEER. The CDR3 spans 16 residues. V was trimmed by 3 bases and J by 9 bases, leaving 18 bases between them. CDR3 residues: CASSHEVQGYSSPLHF. CDR3 coding DNA: TGCGCCAGCAGCCATGAGGTACAGGGTTACAGTTCACCCCTCCACTTT.

J is TRBJ2-7 and V is TRBV5-8; D is possibly TRBD1 (5 bases). Deletions cut 0 bases from V and 5 bases from J, with 12 bases between. The CDR3 spans 14 residues. Germline V gene sequence: CDR1 SGHTS, CDR2 YDEGEE. Here the CDR3 reads CASSLAGRAHEQYF. The CDR3 nucleotides are TGTGCCAGCAGCTTGGCAGGCAGGGCCCACGAGCAGTACTTC.

This sequence joins TRBV7-9 and TRBJ2-5, with 9 bases fitting TRBD1. There are 17 residues in the CDR3. Trimming took 10 bases from V and 5 from J; bases not matched to a gene: 20. In germline, CDR1 is SEHNR, CDR2 FQNEAQ (reference sequence). CDR3 residues: CATSKGKTGGKVETQYF. In nucleotides, the CDR3 is TGTGCCACCTCCAAAGGGAAAACAGGGGGCAAAGTTGAGACCCAGTACTTC.

The genes are TRBV5-1 and TRBJ2-5; no reliable D call. CDR3 length equals 13 residues. The V end lost 0 bases, the J end lost 5 bases, and 8 bases lay between the germline ends. Germline V gene sequence: CDR1 SGHRS, CDR2 YFSETQ. CDR3 residues: CASSLGHLETQYF. The CDR3, as DNA: TGCGCCAGCAGCTTGGGACATTTGGAGACCCAGTACTTC.

This chain uses TRBV30 with TRBJ2-2, with D uncertain. V was pared by 2 bases and J by 4 bases, with 14 bases between. Germline V gives CDR1 GTSNPN, CDR2 SVGIG (reference sequence). The CDR3 is 15 residues long. CDR3 region: CAWSPPQLATGELFF. The DNA of the CDR3 is TGTGCCTGGAGTCCACCACAGTTGGCCACCGGGGAGCTGTTTTTT.

This chain joins TRBV7-2 and TRBJ1-5; tentatively, D is TRBD1 (5 bases). The CDR3 has 13 residues. CDR1 and CDR2 (germline): SGHTA, FQGNSA. V was cut by 7 bases and J by 3 bases, with 10 bases left in between. The CDR3 DNA follows: TGTGCCAGCACCGAGGGACTCAATCAGCCCCAGCATTTT. Its protein is CASTEGLNQPQHF.

The rearrangement uses TRBV29-1 and TRBJ2-7, with 7 nucleotides matching TRBD1. CDR3 length: 11 amino acids. Germline CDR1 SQVTM, CDR2 ANQGSEA. The J segment lost 8 bases and the V segment lost 7 bases, leaving 8 bases of the junction unmatched. The CDR3 DNA follows: TGCAGCGGACGCAAACAGGGGAAGCAGTACTTC. This gives the protein CSGRKQGKQYF.

The chain is built from TRBV4-2 and TRBJ1-4; 9 bases line up with TRBD1. The CDR3 has 17 amino acids. Germline trimming cut 4 bases from V and 6 bases from J; bases unmatched to any gene: 12. Germline V lookup: CDR1 LGHNA, CDR2 YNFKEQ. CDR3 residues: CASSPEGQGRVDEKLFF. The CDR3, as DNA: TGTGCCAGCAGCCCCGAGGGACAGGGACGGGTGGATGAAAAACTGTTTTTT.

J is TRBJ1-5 and V is TRBV7-2; weak D call: TRBD1 (5 bases). The CDR3 covers 17 residues. Germline CDR1 SGHTA, CDR2 FQGNSA. V dropped 1 base and J dropped 2 bases, with 15 bases sitting between them. CDR3 nucleotide sequence: TGTGCCAGCAGCTTAGTCGGCGCTGGGGGGGGCAATCAGCCCCAGCATTTT. Encoded protein: CASSLVGAGGGNQPQHF.

This clone was observed a few times. The J gene is TRBJ1-3, the V gene TRBV5-4, with TRBD1 as a possible D gene (5 bases). Germline V CDR1 and CDR2: SGHNT, YYREEE (reference sequence). V was pared by 5 bases and J by 0 bases, with 15 bases between. The CDR3 length is 16 residues. The CDR3 nucleotides read TGTGCCAGCAGTTCCACGGGGGACTACTCTGGAAACACCATATATTTT. It is translated as CASSSTGDYSGNTIYF.

This chain joins TRBV6-8 and TRBJ2-7; D is perhaps TRBD1 (6 bases). Germline values: CDR1 MNHGY, CDR2 SAAAGT. The CDR3 sequence is 16 residues long. V was shortened by 5 bases and J by 0 bases, with 17 bases between the two germline ends. The CDR3 DNA reads TGTGCCAGCAGTCATCCAACCAGGGGACACTCCTACGAGCAGTACTTC. This gives the protein CASSHPTRGHSYEQYF.

This clone was detected only a few times. The CDR3 bases are TGTGCCAGCAGCTCCTATCGGGACAGGGGGCCCACTGGGGCCAACGTCCTGACTTTC. Translating gives CASSSYRDRGPTGANVLTF. This rearrangement joins TRBV11-2 to TRBJ2-6, with 12 bases that match TRBD1. CDR3 size: 19 residues. V lost 4 bases and J lost 2; bases outside the gene matches: 9. Germline V CDR1 and CDR2: SGHAT, FQNNGV.

This chain joins TRBV4-3 and TRBJ1-1; TRBD1 matches at 8 bases. Germline V lookup: CDR1 LGHNA, CDR2 YSLEER. The CDR3 contains 15 residues. Germline trimming cut 0 bases from V and 4 bases from J; bases unmatched to any gene: 4. Here the CDR3 DNA reads TGCGCCAGCAGCCAAGACAGGGGGCGGAGCACTGAAGCTTTCTTT. Its translation: CASSQDRGRSTEAFF.

This sequence joins TRBV7-9 and TRBJ1-1; D remains ambiguous. This CDR3 is built from 13 residues. V was trimmed by 0 bases and J by 1 base, leaving 3 bases between them. Germline lookup yields CDR1 SEHNR and CDR2 FQNEAQ (reference sequence). DNA of the CDR3: TGTGCCAGCAGCTTAGCACAGAACACTGAAGCTTTCTTT. Translating it yields CASSLAQNTEAFF. Drawing the rest from reference TRBV7-9 and TRBJ1-1, the complete variable domain is DTGVSQNPRHKITKRGQNVTFRCDPISEHNRLYWYRQTLGQGPEFLTYFQNEAQLEKSRLLSDRFSAERPKGSFSTLEIQRTEQGDSAMYLCASSLAQNTEAFFGQGTRLTVV.

This clone was detected only once. The chain uses TRBV19 and TRBJ2-7; a possible D gene is TRBD1 (5 bases). The CDR3 contains 11 residues. The germline V gene has CDR1 LNHDA and CDR2 SQIVND (reference sequence). Trimming stripped 7 bases from V and 6 bases from J, with 10 bases between. CDR3 DNA sequence: TGTGCCAGTACTCAGGGTTCCGAGCAGTACTTC. Residues: CASTQGSEQYF.

The rearrangement links TRBV7-9 to TRBJ2-7, with 7 bases identical to TRBD1. The CDR3 covers 16 residues. V dropped 5 bases and J dropped 2; count of bases not matched to a gene: 12. In germline, CDR1 is SEHNR, CDR2 FQNEAQ (reference sequence). For the CDR3, the DNA is TGTGCCAGCAGCCCTCGGACAGGCTCACCTCCCTACGAGCAGTACTTC. Protein sequence: CASSPRTGSPPYEQYF.

The chain joins TRBV19 to TRBJ2-1; TRBD1 matches at 8 bases. The CDR3 has 15 residues. J was trimmed by 2 bases and V by 3 bases; bases with no gene match: 3. The germline V gene has CDR1 LNHDA and CDR2 SQIVND (reference sequence). CDR3 amino acids: CASSIAGGAYNEQFF. The CDR3, as DNA: TGTGCCAGTAGTATTGCAGGGGGCGCCTACAATGAGCAGTTCTTC.

The chain combines TRBV4-2 with TRBJ2-7; D perhaps matches TRBD2 (7 bases). Germline V lookup: CDR1 LGHNA, CDR2 YNFKEQ. The CDR3 has 16 amino acids. Trimming pared 1 base from V and 7 bases from J, leaving 20 bases between. CDR3 residues: CASSQGTGGLPWEQYF. The CDR3 DNA sequence: TGTGCCAGCAGCCAAGGGACGGGGGGCCTCCCATGGGAGCAGTACTTC.

V and J are TRBV6-5 and TRBJ2-7, with TRBD1 matching 10 bases. Germline V gene lookup returns CDR1 MNHEY and CDR2 SVGAGI. J gave up 5 bases and V 10 bases, and 8 bases lay outside the gene matches. The CDR3 contains 13 residues. The CDR3 DNA reads as TGTGCCACCAGGGACAGGGGAAGCCACGAGCAGTACTTC. Encoded protein: CATRDRGSHEQYF.

The chain carries TRBV9 and TRBJ1-1; no definite D call. Trimming removed 0 bases at V and 4 bases at J, with 10 bases between. This CDR3 spans 14 amino acids. Germline V gene lookup returns CDR1 SGDLS and CDR2 YYNGEE. Written as DNA, the CDR3 is TGTGCCAGCAGCGTAGGGGGAGGGTTCACTGAAGCTTTCTTT. Amino acid sequence: CASSVGGGFTEAFF.

This clone was detected once. The chain is built from TRBV10-3 and TRBJ1-2, with 7 bases matching TRBD1. Germline assignment: CDR1 ENHRY and CDR2 SYGVKD. After removal of 1 base from V and 1 base from J, the junction contained 3 bases not matched to a gene. The CDR3 runs 15 residues. This chain's CDR3 is CAISEWTGDNYGYTF. CDR3 DNA: TGTGCCATCAGTGAGTGGACAGGAGATAACTATGGCTACACCTTC.

This chain joins TRBV19 and TRBJ2-6, with 9 bases fitting TRBD1. This CDR3 has 16 amino acids. Germline V lookup: CDR1 LNHDA, CDR2 SQIVND (reference sequence). V shed 5 bases, J shed 2 bases, and the junction held 4 bases outside the gene matches. The CDR3 DNA follows: TGTGCCAGTAGTTTAAGGACAGGGGCTGGGGCCAACGTCCTGACTTTC. It yields the protein CASSLRTGAGANVLTF.

The J gene is TRBJ2-6, the V gene TRBV6-1; TRBD1 might be the D (5 bases). The CDR3 extends over 18 amino acids. Deletions cut 2 bases from V and 0 bases from J, with 14 bases between. In germline, CDR1 is MNHNS, CDR2 SASEGT. CDR3 nucleotide sequence: TGTGCCAGCAGTGAATTTGGAGCCAGGGTCTCTGGGGCCAACGTCCTGACTTTC. Its translation: CASSEFGARVSGANVLTF.